One and the same sample provided the 24 T cell receptor beta chains below, sequenced in a study of T cells in localized non-small cell lung cancer. Sequencing was performed with immunoSEQ multiplex PCR; in TCRdb, only in-frame clones are kept and a portion is missing. This table has around 26,000 clones, under 95% appearing once. Sequenced here: peripheral blood, sampled before any cancer treatment. The source is a female donor at least 60 years old with stage II squamous cell lung carcinoma.

This chain links TRBV2 with TRBJ1-1; no reliable D call. With 9 bases removed from V and 2 bases from J, the gap between germline ends came to 16 bases. This CDR3 contains 14 residues. From germline, CDR1 is SNHLY and CDR2 FYNNEI. This CDR3 reads CARRETGGNTEAFF. DNA of the CDR3: TGTGCCAGACGAGAGACGGGAGGCAACACTGAAGCTTTCTTT.

The chain combines TRBV11-2 with TRBJ1-2; D unclear. CDR1 is SGHAT and CDR2 is FQNNGV in the germline V gene. The CDR3 covers 13 residues. V gave up 0 bases and J gave up 4 bases, with 6 bases separating them. The CDR3, as DNA: TGTGCCAGCAGCTTAGATCTAATCTATGGCTACACCTTC. The encoded protein is CASSLDLIYGYTF.

The chain carries TRBV18 and TRBJ1-6; 7 nucleotides match TRBD1. This CDR3 spans 14 amino acids. J lost 9 bases, V lost 3 bases, and 5 bases had no gene match. Germline values: CDR1 KGHSH, CDR2 LQKENI. The CDR3 sequence is CASSPGTVPSPLHF. In nucleotides, the CDR3 is TGTGCCAGCTCACCTGGGACAGTTCCTTCACCCCTCCACTTT.

The gene calls are TRBV5-6 and TRBJ2-5; 7 nucleotides agree with TRBD1. CDR3 length: 15 amino acids. V lost 0 bases, J lost 5 bases, and 7 bases stayed unmatched. Germline loops: CDR1 SGHDT, CDR2 YYEEEE. The DNA for the CDR3 is TGTGCCAGCAGCTTGGTTAAGGGGGCCGGGGAGACCCAGTACTTC. Translated, it gives CASSLVKGAGETQYF.

The chain is built from TRBV14 and TRBJ2-5, with D uncertain. Trimming removed 4 bases at V and 5 bases at J, with 23 bases between. The CDR3 contains 17 residues. The germline gives CDR1 SGHDN, CDR2 FVKESK. The chain's CDR3 is CASSPSTASRSQETQYF. As DNA, the CDR3 is TGTGCCAGCAGCCCTTCGACGGCTAGTCGTTCCCAGGAGACCCAGTACTTC.

The V gene is TRBV6-1, the J gene TRBJ1-2, with D possibly matching TRBD1 (5 bases). Trimming shortened V by 0 bases and J by 4 bases, and 9 bases separated the two germline ends. CDR3 length: 14 residues. In germline, CDR1 is MNHNS, CDR2 SASEGT. This CDR3 reads CASSEAGVIYGYTF. In DNA, the CDR3 is TGTGCCAGCAGTGAAGCAGGGGTTATCTATGGCTACACCTTC.

This chain uses TRBV5-1 with TRBJ2-5, with TRBD1 as a possible D gene (5 bases). Germline CDR1 and CDR2: SGHRS and YFSETQ. The V end was cut by 4 bases, the J end by 5 bases, with 18 bases between. The CDR3 runs 15 residues. The CDR3 region is CASSRGSAYGETQYF. CDR3 nucleotides: TGCGCCAGCAGCAGGGGATCGGCGTATGGGGAGACCCAGTACTTC.

The chain recombines TRBV7-2 with TRBJ2-7; D call uncertain. Trimming took 1 base from V and 5 from J, leaving 9 bases between them. The CDR3 contains 13 residues. In germline, CDR1 is SGHTA, CDR2 FQGNSA. The CDR3: CASSLEGIHEQYF. DNA for the CDR3: TGTGCCAGCAGCTTAGAAGGTATCCACGAGCAGTACTTC.

The chain combines TRBV7-9 with TRBJ1-4; possibly TRBD1 for D (6 bases). The CDR3 covers 15 residues. Germline CDR1 reads SEHNR; CDR2 reads FQNEAQ (reference sequence). V was cut by 5 bases and J by 1 base, with 11 bases left in between. The CDR3 here is CASSTLRGTNEKLFF. The DNA of the CDR3 is TGTGCCAGCAGCACCCTCAGGGGAACTAATGAAAAACTGTTTTTT.

The V gene is TRBV29-1, the J gene TRBJ1-2, with 8 bases aligning to TRBD1. The V gene's germline CDR1 is SQVTM and CDR2 ANQGSEA. This CDR3 spans 20 amino acids. The junction had 27 bases not matched to a gene; V was cut back by 4 bases and J by 5 bases. CDR3 in DNA: TGCAGCGTTGGGGGACAGGACAGGGAAAGATGGGGCACCCCTATATATGGCTACACCTTC. It specifies CSVGGQDRERWGTPIYGYTF. Complete variable domain (other parts from reference TRBV29-1 and TRBJ1-2): SAVISQKPSRDICQRGTSLTIQCQVDSQVTMMFWYRQQPGQSLTLIATANQGSEATYESGFVIDKFPISRPNLTFSTLTVSNMSPEDSSIYLCSVGGQDRERWGTPIYGYTFGSGTRLTVV.

The rearrangement joins TRBV5-1 to TRBJ2-3; tentative D call: TRBD2 (5 bases). The length of the CDR3 is 14 residues. Germline assignment: CDR1 SGHRS and CDR2 YFSETQ. V was shortened by 5 bases and J by 1 base, with 11 bases between the two germline ends. The CDR3 region is CASRSGEGTDTQYF. The DNA of the CDR3 is TGCGCCAGCAGGAGCGGAGAGGGCACAGATACGCAGTATTTT.

This rearrangement joins TRBV7-9 to TRBJ1-3, with TRBD1 as a possible D gene (6 bases). This CDR3 has 15 residues. The germline V and J ends were trimmed by 5 bases and 0 bases, with 11 bases remaining between them. CDR1 and CDR2 (germline): SEHNR, FQNEAQ (reference sequence). CDR3 region: CASSPEQGSGNTIYF. CDR3 DNA: TGTGCCAGCAGCCCCGAACAGGGCTCTGGAAACACCATATATTTT.

The chain employs TRBV5-4 and TRBJ2-1; the match to TRBD2 covers 10 bases. Trimming took 0 bases from V and 4 from J; bases not matched to a gene: 1. The length of the CDR3 is 15 residues. The germline gives CDR1 SGHNT, CDR2 YYREEE (reference sequence). The CDR3 loop is CASSLGAGGYNEQFF. CDR3 nucleotide sequence: TGTGCCAGCAGCTTGGGAGCGGGAGGGTACAATGAGCAGTTCTTC. Filled out from reference TRBV5-4 and TRBJ2-1, the complete variable domain reads ETGVTQSPTHLIKTRGQQVTLRCSSQSGHNTVSWYQQALGQGPQFIFQYYREEENGRGNFPPRFSGLQFPNYSSELNVNALELDDSALYLCASSLGAGGYNEQFFGPGTRLTVL.

The chain uses TRBV19 and TRBJ1-5, with 11 nucleotides matching TRBD1. Germline V lookup: CDR1 LNHDA, CDR2 SQIVND (reference sequence). The trim removed 7 bases at V and 10 bases at J, leaving 12 bases unmatched. This CDR3 comprises 15 residues. The chain's CDR3 is CASTDRGGQGDPQHF. In DNA, the CDR3 is TGTGCCAGTACCGATAGAGGGGGACAGGGGGATCCCCAGCATTTT.

This chain connects TRBV19 to TRBJ2-3; D perhaps matches TRBD2 (6 bases). CDR1 and CDR2 (germline): LNHDA, SQIVND (reference sequence). CDR3 length equals 14 residues. The ends were cut back, 4 bases at V and 4 bases at J, with 12 bases in the middle. This chain's CDR3 is CASSRRLGSDTQYF. The DNA of the CDR3 is TGTGCCAGTAGTAGACGACTAGGCTCAGATACGCAGTATTTT.

V and J are TRBV6-6 and TRBJ2-7; D is undetermined. The CDR3 spans 12 residues. The V end lost 0 bases, the J end lost 6 bases, and 6 bases lay between the germline ends. CDR1 is MNHNY and CDR2 is SVGAGI in the germline V gene (reference sequence). The DNA of the CDR3 is TGTGCCAGCAGTTACTCGGGCCTCGAGCAGTACTTC. This translates into CASSYSGLEQYF.

V and J are TRBV7-9 and TRBJ1-2, with D possibly TRBD1 on 5 matching bases. Germline V gene data show CDR1 as SEHNR and CDR2 as FQNEAQ (reference sequence). CDR3 length equals 16 residues. The germline V and J ends were trimmed by 5 bases and 0 bases, with 16 bases remaining between them. CDR3 in amino acids: CASSAQGSLPNYGYTF. For the CDR3, the DNA is TGTGCCAGCAGCGCCCAGGGAAGTCTTCCTAACTATGGCTACACCTTC.

The J gene is TRBJ2-5, the V gene TRBV19, with D possibly TRBD2 on 6 matching bases. There are 15 residues in the CDR3. Germline V gene lookup returns CDR1 LNHDA and CDR2 SQIVND (reference sequence). V gave up 4 bases and J gave up 5 bases, with 17 bases separating them. CDR3 nucleotide sequence: TGTGCCAGTAGTACCCGTGGAGGGATAGGGGAGACCCAGTACTTC. Translated: CASSTRGGIGETQYF.

This sequence joins TRBV11-1 and TRBJ1-4; D is ambiguous. V lost 5 bases, J lost 6 bases, and 10 bases lay in between. The germline V gene encodes CDR1 SGHAT and CDR2 FQDESV (reference sequence). The CDR3 is 13 residues long. The CDR3 is CASSRRRHEKLFF. The DNA of the CDR3 is TGTGCCAGCAGCCGGCGACGGCATGAAAAACTGTTTTTT.

The chain combines TRBV4-2 with TRBJ1-1, with TRBD1 matching 7 bases. CDR3 size: 13 residues. Unmatched junction bases numbered 7, after V lost 1 base and J lost 11 bases. CDR1 LGHNA and CDR2 YNFKEQ come from the germline V gene. The CDR3 DNA sequence: TGTGCCAGCAGCCAAGTGCCAGGGGGTGGTGCTTTCTTT. It is translated as CASSQVPGGGAFF.

The chain employs TRBV27 and TRBJ2-7; possible D gene TRBD2, 7 bases. V shed 5 bases and J shed 7 bases, with 15 bases lying between them. Per the germline V gene, CDR1 is MNHEY and CDR2 is SMNVEV (reference sequence). CDR3 length equals 13 residues. The CDR3 region is CASSLRTAGEQYF. The DNA of the CDR3 is TGTGCCAGCAGTCTCCGGACAGCGGGGGAGCAGTACTTC.

This rearrangement joins TRBV6-1 to TRBJ2-3; 9 bases agree with TRBD2. The V and J ends lost 2 bases and 1 base, in that order; junction bases with no gene match: 1. Germline V gene lookup returns CDR1 MNHNS and CDR2 SASEGT. CDR3 length: 15 amino acids. For the CDR3, the DNA is TGTGCCAGCAGTGAAAAGCGGGGGGGCACAGATACGCAGTATTTT. Translated, it gives CASSEKRGGTDTQYF.

V is TRBV4-2 and J is TRBJ2-1; TRBD2 matches at 7 bases. Germline CDR1 reads LGHNA; CDR2 reads YNFKEQ. With V trimmed by 4 bases and J by 8 bases, 14 bases remained unmatched. The CDR3 covers 16 residues. CDR3 bases: TGTGCCAGCAGCCGAATGAACGGCGGGAGAAACGATGAGCAGTTCTTC. Protein product: CASSRMNGGRNDEQFF.

This clone was seen a handful of times. J is TRBJ2-3 and V is TRBV13; D remains ambiguous. Germline CDR1 reads PRHDT; CDR2 reads FYEKMQ (reference sequence). V was clipped by 0 bases and J by 0 bases, with 7 bases between them. There are 15 residues in the CDR3. The CDR3 coding sequence is TGTGCCAGCAGCTTAGGCCCCGGTAGCACAGATACGCAGTATTTT. This sequence encodes CASSLGPGSTDTQYF. Looking up the rest from reference TRBV13 and TRBJ2-3 gives the full variable domain: AAGVIQSPRHLIKEKRETATLKCYPIPRHDTVYWYQQGPGQDPQFLISFYEKMQSDKGSIPDRFSAQQFSDYHSELNMSSLELGDSALYFCASSLGPGSTDTQYFGPGTRLTVL.